Following are 32 T cell receptor beta chains from one sample sequenced in a study of blood T cell repertoires in COVID-19. Using immunoSEQ multiplex PCR, the repertoire was profiled, and TCRdb retains in-frame clones only, with some absent. The table has 240,000 or so clones, over 80% seen once. The sample comprised PBMCs or T cells enriched from blood (not recorded which). These receptors came from a man in his forties or fifties who had been exposed to COVID-19.

The chain is built from TRBV2 and TRBJ2-5; 8 bases map to TRBD1. Trimming took 10 bases from V and 4 from J; bases not matched to a gene: 11. Germline V gene data show CDR1 as SNHLY and CDR2 as FYNNEI. The CDR3 is 14 amino acids. Here the CDR3 reads CAIFQDRAGETQYF. The CDR3 DNA reads TGTGCCATCTTCCAGGACAGGGCAGGAGAGACCCAGTACTTC.

This chain links TRBV5-4 with TRBJ2-3, with 8 nucleotides matching TRBD1. The CDR3 covers 14 residues. The V gene's germline CDR1 is SGHNT and CDR2 YYREEE (reference sequence). J gave up 6 bases and V 1 base, and 4 bases lay outside the gene matches. The CDR3 DNA sequence: TGTGCCAGCAGCTTGCAGGGGGCGGAGGATACGCAGTATTTT. Amino acids: CASSLQGAEDTQYF.

The V call is TRBV5-1, the J call TRBJ1-2; tentatively, D is TRBD1 (5 bases). This CDR3 is 11 amino acids long. V gave up 2 bases and J gave up 7 bases, with 6 bases separating them. Per germline, CDR1 SGHRS and CDR2 YFSETQ. The CDR3 here is CASSLGAGYTF. As DNA, the CDR3 is TGCGCCAGCAGCTTAGGGGCTGGCTACACCTTC. The variable domain in full, completed from reference TRBV5-1 and TRBJ1-2, reads KAGVTQTPRYLIKTRGQQVTLSCSPISGHRSVSWYQQTPGQGLQFLFEYFSETQRNKGNFPGRFSGRQFSNSRSEMNVSTLELGDSALYLCASSLGAGYTFGSGTRLTVV.

The chain employs TRBV3-1 (or the pseudogene TRBV3-2) and TRBJ2-5; D possibly corresponds to TRBD2 (7 bases). The germline gives CDR1 LGHDT, CDR2 YNNKEL (reference sequence). This CDR3 is 18 amino acids long. With 0 bases removed from V and 3 bases from J, the gap between germline ends came to 20 bases. This CDR3 is CASSQDLAGVKGEETQYF. The CDR3 DNA reads as TGTGCCAGCAGCCAAGATCTGGCGGGAGTTAAGGGGGAAGAGACCCAGTACTTC.

The V call is TRBV7-2, the J call TRBJ2-4, with a possible D match to TRBD2 (5 bases). Deletions cut 6 bases from V and 6 bases from J, with 9 bases between. CDR1 is SGHTA and CDR2 is FQGNSA in the germline V gene. CDR3 size: 12 residues. The CDR3 sequence: CASRSGLNIQYF. The CDR3 nucleotides read TGTGCCAGCAGGTCGGGGTTAAACATTCAGTACTTC. Complete variable domain (other parts from reference TRBV7-2 and TRBJ2-4): GAGVSQSPSNKVTEKGKDVELRCDPISGHTALYWYRQSLGQGLEFLIYFQGNSAPDKSGLPSDRFSAERTGGSVSTLTIQRTQQEDSAVYLCASRSGLNIQYFGAGTRLSVL.

The V and J genes are TRBV5-6 and TRBJ2-7; maybe TRBD2 (7 bases). CDR3 size: 15 residues. V was pared by 6 bases and J by 5 bases, with 21 bases between. CDR1 is SGHDT and CDR2 is YYEEEE in the germline V gene. CDR3 DNA sequence: TGTGCCAGCATCCTCATGGGGGGGGCCCTAGACGAGCAGTACGTC. Translation: CASILMGGALDEQYV.

The rearrangement joins TRBV3-1 (or the pseudogene TRBV3-2) to TRBJ2-5; 11 bases align to TRBD1. The CDR3 runs 16 residues. The V gene's germline CDR1 is LGHDT and CDR2 YNNKEL (reference sequence). V shed 2 bases and J 2 bases; nucleotides not matched to a gene: 4. CDR3 nucleotide sequence: TGTGCCAGCAGCCAACTACGGGACAGGGGGCAAGAGACCCAGTACTTC. Its translation: CASSQLRDRGQETQYF.

Only one count was recorded for this clone. The gene calls are TRBV4-1 and TRBJ2-3, with a tentative D call TRBD2 (6 bases). The V gene lost 3 bases and the J gene lost 4 bases, with 29 bases spanning the gap. Germline CDR1 MGHRA, CDR2 YSYEKL. The CDR3 covers 20 residues. CDR3 protein: CASSHPPAGSDRSNADTQYF. CDR3 bases: TGCGCCAGCAGCCACCCTCCTGCGGGGAGCGATAGGTCAAACGCAGATACGCAGTATTTT.

J is TRBJ1-1 and V is TRBV6-1, with D possibly being TRBD1 (5 bases). Trimming took off 2 bases at V and 2 bases at J, with 18 bases between the two ends. CDR3 length equals 17 residues. The germline V gene encodes CDR1 MNHNS and CDR2 SASEGT. The CDR3 sequence: CASSESFGGIFNTEAFF. The DNA of the CDR3 is TGTGCCAGCAGTGAAAGTTTCGGGGGTATATTTAACACTGAAGCTTTCTTT.

The rearrangement uses TRBV5-1 and TRBJ1-4; D not certain. Germline CDR1 is SGHRS and CDR2 is YFSETQ. V was shortened by 0 bases and J by 5 bases, with 14 bases between the two germline ends. The CDR3 is made up of 16 amino acids. The CDR3 DNA reads as TGCGCCAGCAGCTTGGGGTGGGCCAGCTTAAATGAAAAACTGTTTTTT. This gives the protein CASSLGWASLNEKLFF.

This clone was seen more than once but under ten times. The chain carries TRBV18 and TRBJ2-5, with D hard to call. Germline CDR1 reads KGHSH; CDR2 reads LQKENI. V lost 4 bases and J lost 5, with 5 bases in between. This CDR3 comprises 11 residues. CDR3 amino acids: CASSLQETQYF. As DNA, the CDR3 is TGTGCCAGCTCACTACAGGAGACCCAGTACTTC. The full variable domain, with the rest looked up from reference TRBV18 and TRBJ2-5, is NAGVMQNPRHLVRRRGQEARLRCSPMKGHSHVYWYRQLPEEGLKFMVYLQKENIIDESGMPKERFSAEFPKEGPSILRIQQVVRGDSAAYFCASSLQETQYFGPGTRLLVL.

The chain uses TRBV5-4 and TRBJ2-1; 10 positions agree with TRBD1. The CDR3 spans 16 residues. Losses at the gene ends were 4 bases for V and 6 bases for J; bases not matched to a gene: 10. CDR1 is SGHNT and CDR2 is YYREEE in the germline V gene (reference sequence). The CDR3 bases are TGTGCCAGCAGCCCTACCGGGACAGGGGTCGTCAATGAGCAGTTCTTC. Amino acid sequence: CASSPTGTGVVNEQFF.

In its sample, this clone was seen once. This chain joins TRBV28 and TRBJ1-6, with TRBD1 as a possible D gene (5 bases). This CDR3 has 16 residues. Germline V CDR1 and CDR2: MDHEN, SYDVKM. Trimming pared 6 bases from V and 7 bases from J, leaving 19 bases between. The CDR3 here is CASRGSTAGKNSPLHF. In DNA form, the CDR3 reads TGTGCCAGCAGGGGAAGCACCGCAGGGAAAAATTCACCCCTCCACTTT.

The J gene is TRBJ1-6, the V gene TRBV6-4, with 9 positions matching TRBD1. The junction had 7 bases not matched to a gene; V was cut back by 5 bases and J by 8 bases. This CDR3 is built from 15 residues. Germline V gene lookup returns CDR1 MRHNA and CDR2 SNTAGT. The CDR3 region is CASSPTRTGDSPLHF. The CDR3 coding sequence is TGTGCCAGCAGTCCTACTCGGACAGGGGATTCACCCCTCCACTTT.

The chain links TRBV4-1 to TRBJ2-1; no clear D gene. V lost 0 bases to trimming and J lost 2 bases, with 8 bases between them. The CDR3 totals 15 residues. Germline values: CDR1 MGHRA, CDR2 YSYEKL. The CDR3 DNA reads as TGCGCCAGCAGCCAAGATGGTCTACCCTACAATGAGCAGTTCTTC. Translating gives CASSQDGLPYNEQFF.

This clone has a single count. The V and J genes are TRBV4-1 and TRBJ2-5; tentatively, D is TRBD2 (6 bases). The germline gives CDR1 MGHRA, CDR2 YSYEKL. V gave up 1 base and J gave up 7 bases, with 13 bases separating them. This CDR3 spans 14 amino acids. The chain's CDR3 is CASSQAGALGTQYF. DNA of the CDR3: TGCGCCAGCAGCCAAGCGGGAGCCCTAGGGACCCAGTACTTC.

The J gene is TRBJ2-3, the V gene TRBV24-1, with 7 bases fitting TRBD2. Germline loops: CDR1 KGHDR, CDR2 SFDVKD. J gave up 4 bases and V 5 bases, and 2 bases lay outside the gene matches. The CDR3 contains 13 residues. The CDR3 loop reads CATSVGGSDTQYF. CDR3 nucleotides: TGTGCCACCAGTGTCGGGGGGTCAGATACGCAGTATTTT.

The J gene is TRBJ2-1, the V gene TRBV14; D remains ambiguous. The germline gives CDR1 SGHDN, CDR2 FVKESK. This CDR3 is built from 13 residues. The germline V and J ends were trimmed by 1 base and 6 bases, with 7 bases remaining between them. The DNA of the CDR3 is TGTGCCAGCAGCCAAGTGCGCGGCAATGAGCAGTTCTTC. Its protein product is CASSQVRGNEQFF.

The J gene is TRBJ1-1, the V gene TRBV19; tentative D call: TRBD1 (6 bases). V shed 5 bases and J shed 2 bases, with 18 bases lying between them. The CDR3 totals 16 residues. The germline V gene has CDR1 LNHDA and CDR2 SQIVND (reference sequence). The CDR3 nucleotides are TGTGCCAGTAGTGTTGGGACAAGTGTATTTAACACTGAAGCTTTCTTT. This codes for CASSVGTSVFNTEAFF.

This clone was seen once. The CDR3 DNA is TGTGCCAGCTCACCACCGTGGACAGGGCCCCAGCCCCAGCATTTT. It translates to CASSPPWTGPQPQHF. The J gene is TRBJ1-5, the V gene TRBV18, with TRBD1 matching 8 bases. V was pared by 0 bases and J by 7 bases, with 5 bases of the junction left unmatched. The CDR3 spans 15 residues. Germline CDR1 is KGHSH and CDR2 is LQKENI. The complete variable domain, with remaining parts taken from reference TRBV18 and TRBJ1-5, reads NAGVMQNPRHLVRRRGQEARLRCSPMKGHSHVYWYRQLPEEGLKFMVYLQKENIIDESGMPKERFSAEFPKEGPSILRIQQVVRGDSAAYFCASSPPWTGPQPQHFGDGTRLSIL.

The chain recombines TRBV7-9 with TRBJ1-4; 11 nucleotides match TRBD1. Germline trimming cut 5 bases from V and 3 bases from J; bases unmatched to any gene: 5. CDR3 length: 16 amino acids. CDR1 SEHNR and CDR2 FQNEAQ come from the germline V gene (reference sequence). In DNA, the CDR3 is TGTGCCAGCAGCCGAGGACAGGGGGCGGCTAATGAAAAACTGTTTTTT. Protein sequence: CASSRGQGAANEKLFF.

The chain couples TRBV6-6 to TRBJ1-1; D is perhaps TRBD1 (5 bases). This CDR3 has 16 amino acids. Trimming left V 7 bases short and J 1 base short, with 19 bases between. Germline V gives CDR1 MNHNY, CDR2 SVGAGI (reference sequence). CDR3 sequence: CASTSWAGPRNTEAFF. CDR3 coding DNA: TGTGCCAGCACCTCCTGGGCAGGGCCAAGGAACACTGAAGCTTTCTTT.

V and J are TRBV29-1 and TRBJ1-1, with TRBD1 matching 8 bases. CDR3 length: 13 amino acids. Germline V CDR1 and CDR2: SQVTM, ANQGSEA. Trimming removed 7 bases from V and 4 bases from J; junction bases left unmatched: 8. The CDR3 loop is CSGHTGGITEAFF. CDR3 DNA sequence: TGCAGCGGCCATACAGGGGGGATCACTGAAGCTTTCTTT.

The gene calls are TRBV27 and TRBJ2-7; a weak D match, TRBD2 (5 bases). The CDR3 has 13 residues. Germline-derived CDR1 and CDR2 are MNHEY and SMNVEV (reference sequence). Trimming cost V 7 bases and J 1 base, with 11 bases left between them. The CDR3 DNA sequence: TGTGCCAGCACCCCACGGGATTCCTACGAGCAGTACTTC. Amino acids: CASTPRDSYEQYF.

The rearrangement joins TRBV7-2 to TRBJ1-2, with TRBD1 identical over 9 bases. Germline lookup yields CDR1 SGHTA and CDR2 FQGNSA. The CDR3 length is 15 residues. After removal of 5 bases from V and 4 bases from J, the junction contained 8 bases not matched to a gene. The CDR3 coding sequence is TGTGCCAGCAGCCCCCGGGACAGGGACGTCTATGGCTACACCTTC. Protein sequence: CASSPRDRDVYGYTF.

This clone was detected a few times. The chain combines TRBV5-1 with TRBJ1-1, with D possibly being TRBD1 (6 bases). V was cut by 0 bases and J by 1 base, with 13 bases left in between. Germline lookup yields CDR1 SGHRS and CDR2 YFSETQ. The length of the CDR3 is 16 residues. The CDR3 nucleotides are TGCGCCAGCAGCTTGGTGGCAGGGGTCGGGAACACTGAAGCTTTCTTT. Translation gives CASSLVAGVGNTEAFF.

The chain combines TRBV5-1 with TRBJ1-5, with 7 nucleotides matching TRBD1. CDR3 size: 15 residues. The germline CDR1 and CDR2 sequences are SGHRS and YFSETQ. V lost 5 bases, J lost 4 bases, and 9 bases stayed unmatched. CDR3 nucleotides: TGCGCCAGCAGTTACGGGACAGAGATAAATCAGCCCCAGCATTTT. This gives the protein CASSYGTEINQPQHF.

The chain employs TRBV9 and TRBJ2-3; 10 nucleotides line up with TRBD1. Germline values: CDR1 SGDLS, CDR2 YYNGEE. V lost 4 bases and J lost 9; bases outside the gene matches: 5. The CDR3 is made up of 13 amino acids. For the CDR3, the DNA is TGTGCCAGCAGCTCGGACAGGGGGGGGACGCAGTATTTT. This translates into CASSSDRGGTQYF.

The CDR3 DNA follows: TGTGCCAGCAGTGAAACTAGCGGGGTATACAATGAGCAGTTCTTC. It codes for CASSETSGVYNEQFF. V and J are TRBV25-1 and TRBJ2-1; 10 nucleotides align to TRBD2. CDR3 length: 15 residues. CDR1 MGHDK and CDR2 SYGVNS come from the germline V gene. Unmatched junction bases numbered 2, after V lost 2 bases and J lost 4 bases.

The rearrangement uses TRBV7-6 and TRBJ2-2; D gene unclear. Germline V gene lookup returns CDR1 SGHVS and CDR2 FNYEAQ. CDR3 size: 13 residues. The V end was cut by 0 bases, the J end by 5 bases, with 4 bases between. The CDR3: CASSLAATGELFF. DNA of the CDR3: TGTGCCAGCAGCTTAGCGGCTACCGGGGAGCTGTTTTTT. Based on the CDR3 plus reference TRBV7-6 and TRBJ2-2, the full variable domain is GAGVSQSPRYKVTKRGQDVALRCDPISGHVSLYWYRQALGQGPEFLTYFNYEAQQDKSGLPNDRFSAERPEGSISTLTIQRTEQRDSAMYRCASSLAATGELFFGEGSRLTVL.

V usage is TRBV30 and J usage is TRBJ1-2; 7 positions agree with TRBD1. V was clipped by 5 bases and J by 0 bases; unmatched bases: 6. Germline lookup yields CDR1 GTSNPN and CDR2 SVGIG (reference sequence). The CDR3 consists of 14 residues. CDR3 region: CAWAGQLTNYGYTF. CDR3 bases: TGTGCCTGGGCGGGACAGCTAACTAACTATGGCTACACCTTC.

The chain carries TRBV7-9 and TRBJ1-2, with 11 bases matching TRBD1. The V segment lost 4 bases and the J segment 3 bases; nucleotides outside the gene matches: 10. Germline CDR1 reads SEHNR; CDR2 reads FQNEAQ (reference sequence). This CDR3 contains 17 residues. CDR3 coding DNA: TGTGCCAGCAGCTACGCCGGGACAGGGGGTCCAGACTATGGCTACACCTTC. Protein: CASSYAGTGGPDYGYTF.